These 7 T cell receptor beta chains were sequenced from one sample in a study of early T cells in non-severe SARS-CoV-2 infection. TCRdb processed the 5' RACE reads anew with MiXCR; each CDR3 protein has one entry. In the table there are over 35,000 distinct CDR3 sequences, 3.5% to 5% of which are singletons. Material: whole blood. These receptors all come from an adult who was a healthcare worker with PCR-confirmed SARS-CoV-2 infection or an uninfected control (not recorded which).

This clonotype was picked up many times. This chain joins TRBV12-3 or TRBV12-4 and TRBJ1-2; D not certain. The CDR3 extends over 12 amino acids. Trimming took off 6 bases at V and 5 bases at J, with 10 bases between the two ends. The CDR3 DNA sequence: TGTGCCAGCAGCCCGGGAAGATATGGCTACACCTTC. Translation gives CASSPGRYGYTF.

This clonotype appeared many times. This sequence joins TRBV30 and TRBJ2-7, with a tentative D call TRBD1 (6 bases). The CDR3 runs to 12 residues. Germline V CDR1 and CDR2: GTSNPN, SVGIG (reference sequence). Trimming stripped 8 bases from V and 5 bases from J, with 16 bases between. CDR3 protein: CATDRSPHEQYF. DNA of the CDR3: TGTGCCACCGACAGGTCGCCCCACGAGCAGTACTTC.

This clonotype counts as medium-sized. V gene TRBV20-1 combines with J gene TRBJ1-1; D unclear. This CDR3 comprises 13 residues. Looked up from germline, CDR1 is DFQATT and CDR2 is SNEGSKA (reference sequence). The V gene lost 7 bases and the J gene lost 0 bases, with 12 bases spanning the gap. The CDR3 region is CSGESTVNTEAFF. In nucleotides, the CDR3 is TGCAGTGGGGAATCGACGGTGAACACTGAAGCTTTCTTT.

Many counts were recorded for this clonotype. The chain links TRBV29-1 to TRBJ2-2; 8 bases fit TRBD1. Germline CDR1 SQVTM, CDR2 ANQGSEA. The CDR3 covers 18 residues. The junction had 15 bases not matched to a gene; V was cut back by 5 bases and J by 1 base. CDR3 amino acids: CSVKPGTGQLLNTGELFF. The CDR3 DNA follows: TGCAGCGTTAAGCCCGGGACAGGTCAACTCCTGAACACCGGGGAGCTGTTTTTT.

This clonotype was seen only a few times. V gene TRBV5-4 combines with J gene TRBJ2-7; D not resolved. Trimming stripped 9 bases from V and 0 bases from J, with 16 bases between. The CDR3 has 14 residues. Germline loops: CDR1 SGHNT, CDR2 YYREEE (reference sequence). In DNA form, the CDR3 reads TGTGCCACGCATGAGGCAGGAAGCTCCTACGAGCAGTACTTC. The encoded protein is CATHEAGSSYEQYF.

This clonotype was counted at least ten times. The chain has TRBV7-8 and TRBJ2-2, with TRBD2 as a possible D gene (7 bases). CDR3 length: 16 amino acids. Trimming removed 8 bases at V and 4 bases at J, with 20 bases between. From germline, CDR1 is SGHVS and CDR2 FQNEAQ. Here the CDR3 DNA reads TGTGCCAGCCGTACGATGGGGGGGCAAGGCACCGGGGAGCTGTTTTTT. Translation: CASRTMGGQGTGELFF.

This chain joins TRBV5-1 and TRBJ1-3, with 7 bases identical to TRBD1. The V and J ends lost 5 bases and 2 bases, in that order; junction bases with no gene match: 4. The CDR3 contains 14 residues. Per the germline V gene, CDR1 is SGHRS and CDR2 is YFSETQ. CDR3 in DNA: TGCGCCAGCAGGGCCGACAGGGCTGGAAACACCATATATTTT. Protein sequence: CASRADRAGNTIYF.